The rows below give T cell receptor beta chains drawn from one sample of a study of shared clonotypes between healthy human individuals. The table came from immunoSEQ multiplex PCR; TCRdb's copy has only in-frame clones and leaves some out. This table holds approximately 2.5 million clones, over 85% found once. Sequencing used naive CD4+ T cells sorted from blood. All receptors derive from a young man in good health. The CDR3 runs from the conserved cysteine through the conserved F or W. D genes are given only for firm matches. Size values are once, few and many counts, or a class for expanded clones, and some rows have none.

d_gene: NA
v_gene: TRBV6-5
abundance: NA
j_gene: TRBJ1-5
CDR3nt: TGTGCCAGCAGTTCCGGACAGCCCGCATCGCCCCAGCATTTT
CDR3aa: CASSSGQPASPQHF

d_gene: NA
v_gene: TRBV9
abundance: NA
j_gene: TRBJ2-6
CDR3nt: TGTGCCAGCAGCGCGAAGGGGGGTTCCCTCTCGGCCAACGTCCTGACTTTC
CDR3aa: CASSAKGGSLSANVLTF

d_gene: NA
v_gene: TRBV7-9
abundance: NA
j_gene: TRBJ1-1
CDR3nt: TGTGCCAGCAGCTTGCAGATTGGGAACACTGAAGCTTTCTTT
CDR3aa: CASSLQIGNTEAFF

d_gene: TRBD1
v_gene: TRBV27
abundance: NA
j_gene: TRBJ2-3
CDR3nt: TGTGCCAGCAGTTTATCCAGGGGGCGATCCACAGATACGCAGTATTTT
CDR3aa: CASSLSRGRSTDTQYF

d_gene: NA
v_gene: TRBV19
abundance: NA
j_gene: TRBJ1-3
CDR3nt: TGTGCCAGTAACCCGAGTACGGGGGCTGGAAACACCATATATTTT
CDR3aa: CASNPSTGAGNTIYF

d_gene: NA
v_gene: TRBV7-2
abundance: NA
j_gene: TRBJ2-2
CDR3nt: TGTGCCAGCAGTCAAGATGGCGGGGCGAACACCGGGGAGCTGTTTTTT
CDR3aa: CASSQDGGANTGELFF

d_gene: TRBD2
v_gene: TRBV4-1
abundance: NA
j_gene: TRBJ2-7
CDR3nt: TGCGCCAGCAGCCAATCCCGGACTAGCTACGAGCAGTACTTC
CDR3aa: CASSQSRTSYEQYF

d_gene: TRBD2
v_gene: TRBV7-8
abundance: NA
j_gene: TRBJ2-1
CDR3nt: TGTGCCAGCAGCCCCACGACTAGCGGGCATTACAATGAGCAGTTCTTC
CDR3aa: CASSPTTSGHYNEQFF

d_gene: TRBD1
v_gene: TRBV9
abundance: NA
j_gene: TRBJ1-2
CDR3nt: TGTGCCAGCTCTCCAGGGGGCTCCTATGGCTACACCTTC
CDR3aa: CASSPGGSYGYTF

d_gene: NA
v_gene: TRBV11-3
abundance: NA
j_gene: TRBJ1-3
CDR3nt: TGTGCCAGCAGCGTGGGGAACTCGAACACCATATATTTT
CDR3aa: CASSVGNSNTIYF

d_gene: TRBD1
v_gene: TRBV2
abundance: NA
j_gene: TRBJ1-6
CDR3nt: TGTGCCAGCAGTGAGGGACAGGTGTTTTCACCCCTCCACTTT
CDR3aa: CASSEGQVFSPLHF

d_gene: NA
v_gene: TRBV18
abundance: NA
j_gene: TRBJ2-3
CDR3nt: TGTGCCAGCTCACCCCCCGGACGCACAGATACGCAGTATTTT
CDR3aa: CASSPPGRTDTQYF

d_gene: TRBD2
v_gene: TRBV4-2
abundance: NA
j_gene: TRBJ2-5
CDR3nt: TGTGCCAGCAGCCAAAGCCCTGCGGCTAGCGGAAAAGAGACCCAGTACTTC
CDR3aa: CASSQSPAASGKETQYF

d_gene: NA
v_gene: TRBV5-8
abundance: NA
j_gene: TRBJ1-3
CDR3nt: TGTGCCAGCAGCCCGGGTAGCTCTGGAAACACCATATATTTT
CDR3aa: CASSPGSSGNTIYF

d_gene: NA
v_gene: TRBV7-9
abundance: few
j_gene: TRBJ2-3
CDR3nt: TGTGCCAGCAGCTCCGGGTTGAGCACAGATACGCAGTATTTT
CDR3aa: CASSSGLSTDTQYF

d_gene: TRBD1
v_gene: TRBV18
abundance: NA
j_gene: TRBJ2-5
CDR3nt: TGTGCCAGCTCATTCGGACAGGGGGGAGAGACCCAGTACTTC
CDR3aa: CASSFGQGGETQYF

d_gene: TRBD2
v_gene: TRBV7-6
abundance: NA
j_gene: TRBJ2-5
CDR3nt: TGTGCCAGCAGCTTAGTCGTAGCGGGAGGGCGAGAGACCCAGTACTTC
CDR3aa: CASSLVVAGGRETQYF

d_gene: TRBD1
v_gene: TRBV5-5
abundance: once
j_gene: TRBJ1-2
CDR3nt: TGTGCCAGCAGCTCCGGGACAGTCAACTATGGCTACACCTTC
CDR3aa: CASSSGTVNYGYTF

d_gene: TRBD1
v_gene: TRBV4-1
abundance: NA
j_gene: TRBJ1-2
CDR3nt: TGCGCCAGCAGCCAGATATCGGGACAGGGGGCGTCGTCCTATGGCTACACCTTC
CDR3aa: CASSQISGQGASSYGYTF

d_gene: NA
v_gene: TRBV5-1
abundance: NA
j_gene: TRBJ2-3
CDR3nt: TGCGCCAGCAGTAGTTCCGGGGGTCCCACAGATACGCAGTATTTT
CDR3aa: CASSSSGGPTDTQYF

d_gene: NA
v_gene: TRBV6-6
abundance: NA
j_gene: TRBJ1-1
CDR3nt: TGTGCCAGCAGTTATGGACAGATGAACACTGAAGCTTTCTTT
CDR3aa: CASSYGQMNTEAFF

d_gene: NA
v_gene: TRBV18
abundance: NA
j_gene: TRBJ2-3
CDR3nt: TGTGCCAGCTCACCACGGCGCGGGAGCACAGATACGCAGTATTTT
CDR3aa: CASSPRRGSTDTQYF

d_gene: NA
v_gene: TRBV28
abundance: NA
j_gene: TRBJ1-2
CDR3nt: TGTGCCAGCAGTTTGTATCCCTCGCTCTATGGCTACACCTTC
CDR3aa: CASSLYPSLYGYTF

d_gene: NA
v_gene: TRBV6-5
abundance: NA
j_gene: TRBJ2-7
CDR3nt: TGTGCCAGCAGCCCCCTTGGATCCACCTACGAGCAGTACTTC
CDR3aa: CASSPLGSTYEQYF

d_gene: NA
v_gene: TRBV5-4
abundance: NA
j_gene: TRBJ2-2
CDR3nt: TGTGCCAGCAGCTTTGGAACGAACACCGGGGAGCTGTTTTTT
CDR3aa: CASSFGTNTGELFF

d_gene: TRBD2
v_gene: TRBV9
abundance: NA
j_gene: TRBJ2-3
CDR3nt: TGTGCCAGCAGCGACCGACTAGCGGGGGCAGATACGCAGTATTTT
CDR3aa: CASSDRLAGADTQYF

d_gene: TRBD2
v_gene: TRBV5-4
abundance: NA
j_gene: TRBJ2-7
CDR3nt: TGTGCCAGCAGCTTGGATAGTGGGACTAGCGGGCGCGAGCAGTACTTC
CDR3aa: CASSLDSGTSGREQYF

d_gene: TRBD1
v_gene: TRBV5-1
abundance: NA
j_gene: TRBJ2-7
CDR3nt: TGCGCCAGCAGCCACGACAGGGTGGGCGAGCAGTACTTC
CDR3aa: CASSHDRVGEQYF

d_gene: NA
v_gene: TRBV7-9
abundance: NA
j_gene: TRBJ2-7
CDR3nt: TGTGCCAGCAGCCCGGACCCTCGGGACGAGCAGTACTTC
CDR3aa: CASSPDPRDEQYF

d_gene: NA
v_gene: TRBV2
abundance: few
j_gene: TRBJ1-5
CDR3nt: TGTGCCAGCAGTCACCAGGGATTAAATCAGCCCCAGCATTTT
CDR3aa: CASSHQGLNQPQHF

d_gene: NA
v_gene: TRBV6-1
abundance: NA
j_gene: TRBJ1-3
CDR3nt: TGTGCCAGCAGTGAAGACGCAGGCTCTGGAAACACCATATATTTT
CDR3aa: CASSEDAGSGNTIYF

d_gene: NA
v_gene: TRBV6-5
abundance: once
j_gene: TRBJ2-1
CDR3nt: TGTGCCAGCAGTTACGCGGGTTGGTCCTACAATGAGCAGTTCTTC
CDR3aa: CASSYAGWSYNEQFF

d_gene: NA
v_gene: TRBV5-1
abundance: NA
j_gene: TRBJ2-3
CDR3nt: TGCGCCAGCAGCTTGGTACAGATCACAGATACGCAGTATTTT
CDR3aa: CASSLVQITDTQYF

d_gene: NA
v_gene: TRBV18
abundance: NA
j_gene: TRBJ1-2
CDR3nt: TGTGCCAGCTCACCACCTGGGCCAGGGCCTTACTATGGCTACACCTTC
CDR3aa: CASSPPGPGPYYGYTF

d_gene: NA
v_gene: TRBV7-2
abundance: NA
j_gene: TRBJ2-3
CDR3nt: TGTGCCAGCAGCTTACTCGCGGGAATAGATACGCAGTATTTT
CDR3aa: CASSLLAGIDTQYF

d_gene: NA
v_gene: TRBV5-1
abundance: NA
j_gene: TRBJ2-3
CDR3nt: TGCGCCAGCAGCTTGAGGGACGGACACACAGATACGCAGTATTTT
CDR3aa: CASSLRDGHTDTQYF

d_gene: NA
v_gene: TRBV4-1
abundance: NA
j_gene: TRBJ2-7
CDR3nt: TGCGCCAGCAGCCAAGAGGGACTGAACTACGAGCAGTACTTC
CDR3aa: CASSQEGLNYEQYF

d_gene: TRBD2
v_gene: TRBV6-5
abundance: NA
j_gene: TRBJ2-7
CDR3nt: TGTGCCAGCGCGAGGGGACTAGCGAGCTACGAGCAGTACTTC
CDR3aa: CASARGLASYEQYF

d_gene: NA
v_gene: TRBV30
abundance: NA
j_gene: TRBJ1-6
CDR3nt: TGTGCCTGGAGTGGCCAGGGAGGACCCCTCCACTTT
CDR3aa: CAWSGQGGPLHF

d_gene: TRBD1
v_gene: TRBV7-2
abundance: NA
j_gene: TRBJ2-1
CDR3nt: TGTGCCAGCAGCGTCGCGGGACAGGGCCTCAATGAGCAGTTCTTC
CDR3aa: CASSVAGQGLNEQFF

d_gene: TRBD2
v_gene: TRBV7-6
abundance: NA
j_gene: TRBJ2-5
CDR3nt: TGTGCCAGCAGCTTAGCGGCTAGCGGGGGGACGTTGGAGACCCAGTACTTC
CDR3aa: CASSLAASGGTLETQYF

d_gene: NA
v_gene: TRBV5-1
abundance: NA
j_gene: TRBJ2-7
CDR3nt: TGCGCCAGCAGCTTGTTCCCAGGGCCCTACGAGCAGTACTTC
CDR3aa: CASSLFPGPYEQYF

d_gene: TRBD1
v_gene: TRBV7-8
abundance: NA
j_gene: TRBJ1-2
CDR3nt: TGTGCCAGCAGCTTCACAGGGGACGGCTACACCTTC
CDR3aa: CASSFTGDGYTF

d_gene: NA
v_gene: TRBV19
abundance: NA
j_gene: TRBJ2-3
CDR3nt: TGTGCCAGTATCCCGACAGGAGTCACAGATACGCAGTATTTT
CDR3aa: CASIPTGVTDTQYF

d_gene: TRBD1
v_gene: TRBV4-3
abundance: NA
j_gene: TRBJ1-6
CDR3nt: TGCGCCAGCAGCCAAGGTCCCGGGACAGGGCCCCTCCACTTT
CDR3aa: CASSQGPGTGPLHF

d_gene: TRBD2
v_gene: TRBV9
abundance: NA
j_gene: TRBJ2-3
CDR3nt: TGTGCCAGCAGCGTAGACGGCGGGGGGGCCAACACAGATACGCAGTATTTT
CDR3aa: CASSVDGGGANTDTQYF

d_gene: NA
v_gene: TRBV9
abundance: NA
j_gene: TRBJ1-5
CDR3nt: TGTGCCAGCAGCGTAGGCGCCGTTGAGCCCCAGCATTTT
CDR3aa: CASSVGAVEPQHF

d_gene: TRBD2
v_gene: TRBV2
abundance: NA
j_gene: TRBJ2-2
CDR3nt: TGTGCCAGCAGTGGCCCTAGCGGGAGTGCCGGGGAGCTGTTTTTT
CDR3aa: CASSGPSGSAGELFF

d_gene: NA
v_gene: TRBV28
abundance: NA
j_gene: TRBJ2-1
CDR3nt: TGTGCCAGCGGATACAATGAGCAGTTCTTC
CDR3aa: CASGYNEQFF

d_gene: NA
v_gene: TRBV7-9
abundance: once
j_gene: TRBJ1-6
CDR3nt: TGTGCCAGCAGCTCGGACAGTAGCTCCTATAATTCACCCCTCCACTTT
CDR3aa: CASSSDSSSYNSPLHF

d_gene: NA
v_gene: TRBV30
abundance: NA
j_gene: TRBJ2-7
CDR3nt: TGTGCCTGGAGCCCAGGACAGCCCGGGCAGGACGAGCAGTACTTC
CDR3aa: CAWSPGQPGQDEQYF

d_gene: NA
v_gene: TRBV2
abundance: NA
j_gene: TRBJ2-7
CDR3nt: TGTGCCAGCCGGGGGCAGGGAGGCCCTTACGAGCAGTACTTC
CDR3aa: CASRGQGGPYEQYF

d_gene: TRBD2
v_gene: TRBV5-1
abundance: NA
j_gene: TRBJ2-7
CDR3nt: TGCGCCAGCAGCTTGGCGGGGGGACTCTACGAGCAGTACTTC
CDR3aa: CASSLAGGLYEQYF

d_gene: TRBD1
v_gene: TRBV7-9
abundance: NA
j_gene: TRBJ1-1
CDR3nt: TGTGCCAGCAGCCCCTTGACAGGGGGCGGGTATGCTTTCTTT
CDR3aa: CASSPLTGGGYAFF

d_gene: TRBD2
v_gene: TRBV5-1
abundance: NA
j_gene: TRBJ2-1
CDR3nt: TGCGCCAGCAGCCCAGGACTAGCGGGACGTAATGAGCAGTTCTTC
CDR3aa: CASSPGLAGRNEQFF

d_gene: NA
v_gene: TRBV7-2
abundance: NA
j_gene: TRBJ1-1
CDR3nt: TGTGCCAGCAGCTTCCGCGGTCTAAACACTGAAGCTTTCTTT
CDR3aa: CASSFRGLNTEAFF

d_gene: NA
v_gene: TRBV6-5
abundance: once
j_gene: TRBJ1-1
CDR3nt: TGTGCCAGCAGAACCGGACAGACTAAAGCTTTCTTT
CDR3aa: CASRTGQTKAFF

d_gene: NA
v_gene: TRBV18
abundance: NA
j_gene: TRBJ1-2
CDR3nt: TGTGCCAGCTCCACAAGCGAATTGGGCTATGGCTACACCTTC
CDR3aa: CASSTSELGYGYTF

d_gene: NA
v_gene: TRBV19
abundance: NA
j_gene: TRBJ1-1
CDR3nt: TGTGCCAGTAGTCCTTGGCCAAGGGGGGGGGACACTGAAGCTTTCTTT
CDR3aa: CASSPWPRGGDTEAFF